The 21 T cell receptor beta chains presented below share a single source sample, sequenced in a study of T cells in women clearing cervical HPV infection (dated by TCRdb to the late 2010s). Receptor libraries were prepared by the immunoSEQ multiplex PCR assay. In its TCRdb copy, this immuneACCESS table keeps in-frame sequences only and misses some clones. Where compared with another copy, unresolved V genes explain less than half of these, and the others have no known cause. The sample table gives tens of thousands of clones. 9.5% to 10% of the sample goes to the ten largest clones. Sequenced material: blood buffy coat. The receptors originated from a woman between 18 and 70 years old with a cervical HPV16 infection that either progressed to CIN3+ or cleared (not recorded which).

On this clone: The sequenced fragment ends 3 residues before the CDR3 boundary, so the rest is inferred from the germline J gene. This chain links TRBV9 with TRBJ2-5; perhaps D is TRBD1 or TRBD2 (6 bases each). CDR1 and CDR2 from the germline V gene are SGDLS and YYNGEE. This CDR3 region has 15 residues. Trimming stripped 4 bases from V and 6 bases from J, with 19 bases between. CDR3 amino acids: CASSPSAGEEKTQYF. The sequenced part of the CDR3 DNA is TGTGCCAGCAGCCCCAGTGCAGGGGAGGAAAAGACC.

Regarding this clone: Read sequence stops 3 residues before the CDR3 end, and the germline J gene provides the missing end. This chain links TRBV20-1 with TRBJ2-3, with 9 nucleotides matching TRBD1. Germline CDR1 reads DFQATT; CDR2 reads SNEGSKA (reference sequence). V trimming: 8 bases; J trimming: 3 bases; junction bases outside the gene matches: 6. The CDR3 contains 13 residues. Partial CDR3 DNA: TGCAGTTTAACAGGGGGCCAGACAGATACG. Its protein product is CSLTGGQTDT. Given in full, the CDR3 is CSLTGGQTDTQYF.

As for this clone: The read terminates 3 residues ahead of where the CDR3 ends, so the germline J gene completes it. The chain recombines TRBV30 with TRBJ2-3; 11 positions agree with TRBD2. Per the germline V gene, CDR1 is GTSNPN and CDR2 is SVGIG (reference sequence). V shed 1 base, J shed 5 bases, and the junction held 5 bases outside the gene matches. The CDR3 has 15 residues. The CDR3 DNA, read in part, is TGTGCCTGGAGTGGAACTAGCGGGGGAGGAGATACG. It encodes CAWSGTSGGGDT. The full CDR3 sequence reads CAWSGTSGGGDTQYF.

A word on this clone: With the read ending 3 residues before the CDR3 end, the germline J gene is used to fill in that end. The chain employs TRBV4-1 and TRBJ2-5; 11 positions match TRBD2. Germline values: CDR1 MGHRA, CDR2 YSYEKL. The CDR3 covers 17 residues. The V and J ends lost 7 bases and 5 bases, in that order; junction bases with no gene match: 15. CDR3 sequence: CASTRLAGRIQGETQYF. Incomplete CDR3 DNA: TGCGCCAGCACACGACTAGCGGGGCGGATCCAGGGGGAGACC.

A remark on this clone: The read is 3 residues too short to cover the CDR3 end, so that end is filled in from the germline J gene. The V gene is TRBV12-3 or TRBV12-4, the J gene TRBJ2-1; a possible D gene is TRBD2 (5 bases). CDR3 length: 13 residues. V was shortened by 6 bases and J by 6 bases, with 12 bases between the two germline ends. CDR3 in amino acids: CASSRSSRNEQFF. The sequenced part of the CDR3 DNA is TGTGCCAGCAGCCGTTCTAGCCGCAATGAG.

A note on this clone: Read coverage stops 3 residues before the CDR3 terminus; the germline J gene supplies the remainder. The V gene is TRBV19, the J gene TRBJ2-7; D possibly corresponds to TRBD2 (6 bases). The germline V and J ends were trimmed by 5 bases and 3 bases, with 20 bases remaining between them. The CDR3 is made up of 16 amino acids. Germline V gives CDR1 LNHDA, CDR2 SQIVND (reference sequence). CDR3 DNA (partial): TGTGCCAGTAGTTGCGATTCCGGGACTCAGAGCTACGAG. This sequence encodes CASSCDSGTQSYE. The full CDR3 sequence reads CASSCDSGTQSYEQYF.

On this clone: From the germline J gene comes the end of the CDR3, since the read stops 3 residues before it. The chain uses TRBV4-1 and TRBJ2-2, with TRBD2 matching over 8 bases. Trimming at V came to 7 bases and at J to 5 bases, leaving 18 bases not matched to a gene. This CDR3 has 18 amino acids. Germline values: CDR1 MGHRA, CDR2 YSYEKL. The CDR3 reads CASTGGLLGTSRTGELFF. Incomplete CDR3 DNA: TGCGCCAGCACCGGGGGGTTACTCGGGACTAGTAGGACCGGGGAG.

Concerning this clone itself: The read terminates 3 residues ahead of where the CDR3 ends, so the germline J gene completes it. The chain has TRBV19 and TRBJ1-3; no clear D. Trimming stripped 3 bases from V and 1 base from J, with 7 bases between. There are 14 residues in the CDR3. Germline values: CDR1 LNHDA, CDR2 SQIVND (reference sequence). The CDR3 protein is CASSMVASGNTIYF. Partial CDR3 DNA: TGTGCCAGTAGTATGGTAGCATCTGGAAACACC.

For this clone: From the germline J gene comes the end of the CDR3, since the read stops 3 residues before it. The chain is built from TRBV30 and TRBJ2-1; D not certain. The V gene lost 2 bases and the J gene lost 0 bases, with 11 bases spanning the gap. Germline-derived CDR1 and CDR2 are GTSNPN and SVGIG (reference sequence). The CDR3 runs 15 residues. CDR3 protein: CAWSYDSSSYNEQFF. CDR3 DNA (partial): TGTGCCTGGAGTTATGACTCTAGCTCCTACAATGAG.

Comment on this clone: The DNA ends 3 residues before the CDR3 does, and the rest of the CDR3 is filled in from the germline J gene. The chain joins TRBV6-2 or TRBV6-3 to TRBJ2-1; a weak D match, TRBD1 (6 bases). The CDR3 contains 14 residues. CDR1 and CDR2 from the germline V gene are MNHEY and SVGEGT. V gave up 4 bases and J gave up 2 bases, with 9 bases separating them. Partial CDR3 DNA: TGTGCCAGCAGTTTCAGGGGAGCCTACAATGAG. It specifies CASSFRGAYNE. The entire CDR3 protein reads CASSFRGAYNEQFF.

Comments on this clone: The read stops 3 residues short of the end of the CDR3; the missing end is completed from the germline J gene. The chain carries TRBV20-1 and TRBJ2-7; 16 positions match TRBD2. V dropped 4 bases and J dropped 1; count of bases not matched to a gene: 4. The CDR3 loop spans 16 amino acids. Looked up from germline, CDR1 is DFQATT and CDR2 is SNEGSKA (reference sequence). This CDR3 reads CSAKGLAGGESYEQYF. The DNA read from the CDR3 is TGCAGTGCTAAGGGACTAGCGGGGGGGGAGTCCTACGAG.

As concerns this clone: The read ends 3 residues before the CDR3 terminus; that terminus is restored from the germline J gene. The chain uses TRBV10-2 and TRBJ2-4, with TRBD2 identical over 7 bases. Looked up from germline, CDR1 is WSHSY and CDR2 is SAAADI. J lost 2 bases, V lost 7 bases, and 8 bases had no gene match. This CDR3 region has 15 residues. The DNA read from the CDR3 is TGCGCCAGCAATTCCGGGGGGAGACCCAAAAACATT. As protein: CASNSGGRPKNI. The full CDR3 reads CASNSGGRPKNIQYF.

CDR3 DNA, as far as it was read: TGTGCCAGCTCACTACAGACAGGTTTCTACGAG. This sequence encodes CASSLQTGFYE. The full CDR3 sequence reads CASSLQTGFYEQYF. The chain joins TRBV18 to TRBJ2-7; TRBD1 is a possible D gene (6 bases). The missing CDR3 end, 3 residues past where the read stops, is filled in from the germline J gene. The CDR3 totals 14 residues. The germline gives CDR1 KGHSH, CDR2 LQKENI. Trimming removed 4 bases from V and 3 bases from J, with 13 bases in between. Filled out from reference TRBV18 and TRBJ2-7, the complete variable domain reads NAGVMQNPRHLVRRRGQEARLRCSPMKGHSHVYWYRQLPEEGLKFMVYLQKENIIDESGMPKERFSAEFPKEGPSILRIQQVVRGDSAAYFCASSLQTGFYEQYFGPGTRLTVT.

A remark on this clone: The read ends 3 residues before the CDR3 terminus; that terminus is restored from the germline J gene. This chain uses TRBV7-2 with TRBJ2-5; no clear D gene. The length of the CDR3 is 14 residues. V gave up 5 bases and J gave up 4 bases, with 14 bases separating them. Germline values: CDR1 SGHTA, CDR2 FQGNSA. Partial CDR3 DNA: TGTGCCAGCAGCAGGGCAGCCAAGCCAGAGACC. This gives the protein CASSRAAKPET. The CDR3 as a whole reads CASSRAAKPETQYF.

The sequenced CDR3 bases are TGCAGTGCCGTATCCTCTAGGTGGGTTGAG. It translates to CSAVSSRWVE. The entire CDR3 reads CSAVSSRWVEQFF. V gene TRBV20-1 combines with J gene TRBJ2-1; D unclear. The read finishes 3 residues shy of the CDR3 end, and the germline J gene is used to complete it. The CDR3 is 13 residues long. The V gene's germline CDR1 is DFQATT and CDR2 SNEGSKA (reference sequence). The V end was cut by 6 bases, the J end by 9 bases, with 18 bases between.

Concerning this clone itself: The read terminates 3 residues ahead of where the CDR3 ends, so the germline J gene completes it. V usage is TRBV29-1 and J usage is TRBJ2-2, with TRBD1 as a possible D gene (6 bases). This CDR3 has 13 amino acids. With 7 bases removed from V and 6 bases from J, the gap between germline ends came to 15 bases. Per the germline V gene, CDR1 is SQVTM and CDR2 is ANQGSEA. CDR3 DNA, as far as it was read: TGCAGCGGGGCCAGTACAGGGTCCGGGGAG. It yields the protein CSGASTGSGE. The full CDR3 protein reads CSGASTGSGELFF.

In the case of this clone: The read comes to an end 3 residues before the CDR3 does, leaving the germline J gene to fill in the end. The V and J genes are TRBV24-1 and TRBJ2-2, with 7 nucleotides matching TRBD1. V trimming: 3 bases; J trimming: 2 bases; junction bases outside the gene matches: 14. CDR1 is KGHDR, CDR2 SFDVKD, per germline. The CDR3 totals 19 residues. Here the CDR3 reads CATSDRQGPGKRNTGELFF. CDR3 bases read: TGTGCCACCAGTGATCGACAGGGCCCTGGTAAAAGAAACACCGGGGAG.

Details on this clone: The observed sequence ends 3 residues before the CDR3 terminus, with the missing tail filled in from the germline J gene. The chain employs TRBV5-6 and TRBJ2-7, with 9 bases that match TRBD1. Losses at the gene ends were 3 bases for V and 6 bases for J; bases not matched to a gene: 7. This CDR3 has 14 amino acids. Germline CDR1 and CDR2: SGHDT and YYEEEE. The CDR3 spells CASSSYTGGGEQYF. The CDR3 DNA, read in part, is TGTGCCAGCAGCTCGTATACAGGGGGCGGCGAG.

Comments on this clone: With the read ending 3 residues before the CDR3 end, the germline J gene is used to fill in that end. The V call is TRBV7-2, the J call TRBJ2-5; TRBD2 agrees at 8 bases. Germline CDR1 SGHTA, CDR2 FQGNSA. V trimming: 4 bases; J trimming: 7 bases; junction bases outside the gene matches: 5. This CDR3 spans 13 amino acids. The CDR3 protein is CASSSPGGGTQYF. The CDR3 DNA, read in part, is TGTGCCAGCAGCTCTCCGGGAGGGGGGACC.

CDR3 DNA (partial): TGCGCCAGCAGTGAGACGACATACCCTGCTACG. It codes for CASSETTYPAT. The entire CDR3 reads CASSETTYPATQYF. The chain links TRBV10-1 to TRBJ2-3, with D unresolved. The read ends 3 residues early relative to the CDR3; the germline J gene fills the gap. The V end was cut by 2 bases, the J end by 8 bases, with 14 bases between. Germline CDR1 WNHNN, CDR2 SYGVQD (reference sequence). The CDR3 spans 14 residues.

Worth noting for this clone: Read coverage stops 3 residues before the CDR3 terminus; the germline J gene supplies the remainder. This chain joins TRBV5-8 and TRBJ2-7, with D uncertain. Trimming shortened V by 1 base and J by 2 bases, and 10 bases separated the two germline ends. Germline values: CDR1 SGHTS, CDR2 YDEGEE. The CDR3 sequence is 14 residues long. The part of the CDR3 DNA that was read is TGTGCCAGCAGCTTGTATAGCCGGACCTACGAG. Its protein product is CASSLYSRTYE. The complete CDR3 protein is CASSLYSRTYEQYF.